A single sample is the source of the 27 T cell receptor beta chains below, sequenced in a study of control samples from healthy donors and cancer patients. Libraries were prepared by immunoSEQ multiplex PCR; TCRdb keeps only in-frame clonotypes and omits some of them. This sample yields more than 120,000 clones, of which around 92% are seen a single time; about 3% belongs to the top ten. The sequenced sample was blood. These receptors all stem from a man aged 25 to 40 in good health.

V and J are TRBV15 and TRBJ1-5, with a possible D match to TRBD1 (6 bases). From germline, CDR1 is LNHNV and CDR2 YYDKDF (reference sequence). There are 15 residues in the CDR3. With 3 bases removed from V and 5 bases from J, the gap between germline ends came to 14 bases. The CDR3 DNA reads TGTGCCACCAGCAGTGCCCCGACAGGAGATCAGCCCCAGCATTTT. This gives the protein CATSSAPTGDQPQHF. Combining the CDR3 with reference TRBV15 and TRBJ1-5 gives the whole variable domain DAMVIQNPRYQVTQFGKPVTLSCSQTLNHNVMYWYQQKSSQAPKLLFHYYDKDFNNEADTPDNFQSRRPNTSFCFLDIRSPGLGDTAMYLCATSSAPTGDQPQHFGDGTRLSIL.

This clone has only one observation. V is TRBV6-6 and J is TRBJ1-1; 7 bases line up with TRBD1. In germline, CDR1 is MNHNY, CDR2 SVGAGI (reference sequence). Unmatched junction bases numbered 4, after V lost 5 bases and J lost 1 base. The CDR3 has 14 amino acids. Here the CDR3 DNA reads TGTGCCAGCAGTAACTACAGGGGGAACACTGAAGCTTTCTTT. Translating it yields CASSNYRGNTEAFF.

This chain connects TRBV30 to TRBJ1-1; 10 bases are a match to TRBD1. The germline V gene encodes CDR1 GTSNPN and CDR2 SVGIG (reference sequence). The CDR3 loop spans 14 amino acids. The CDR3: CAPGQGVCCTEAFF. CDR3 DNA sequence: TGTGCTCCCGGACAGGGGGTATGTTGCACTGAAGCTTTCTTT.

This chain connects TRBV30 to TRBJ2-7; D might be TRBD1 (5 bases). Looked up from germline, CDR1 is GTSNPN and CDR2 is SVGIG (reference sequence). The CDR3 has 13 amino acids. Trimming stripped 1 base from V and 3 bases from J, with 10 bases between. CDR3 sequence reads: CAWSEDSYYEQYF. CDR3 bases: TGTGCCTGGAGTGAAGACAGTTACTACGAGCAGTACTTC.

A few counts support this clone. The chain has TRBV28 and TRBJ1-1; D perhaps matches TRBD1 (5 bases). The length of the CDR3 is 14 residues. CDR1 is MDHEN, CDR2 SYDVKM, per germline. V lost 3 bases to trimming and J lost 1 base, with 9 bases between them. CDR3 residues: CASSFGGRNTEAFF. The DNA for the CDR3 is TGTGCCAGCAGTTTTGGGGGTAGGAACACTGAAGCTTTCTTT. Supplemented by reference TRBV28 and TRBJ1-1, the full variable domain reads DVKVTQSSRYLVKRTGEKVFLECVQDMDHENMFWYRQDPGLGLRLIYFSYDVKMKEKGDIPEGYSVSREKKERFSLILESASTNQTSMYLCASSFGGRNTEAFFGQGTRLTVV.

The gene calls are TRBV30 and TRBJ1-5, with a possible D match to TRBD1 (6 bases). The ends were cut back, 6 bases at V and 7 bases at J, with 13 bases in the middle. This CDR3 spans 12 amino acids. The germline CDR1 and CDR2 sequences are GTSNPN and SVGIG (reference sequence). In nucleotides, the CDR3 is TGTGCCTGCGAAGTTGGGGGCCAGCCCCAGCATTTT. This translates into CACEVGGQPQHF.

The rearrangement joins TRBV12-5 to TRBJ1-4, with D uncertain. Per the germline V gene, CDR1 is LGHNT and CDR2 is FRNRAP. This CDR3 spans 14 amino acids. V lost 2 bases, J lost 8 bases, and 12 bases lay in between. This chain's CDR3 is CASGLPGLGEKLFF. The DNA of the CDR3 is TGTGCTAGTGGTTTGCCGGGTCTTGGGGAAAAACTGTTTTTT.

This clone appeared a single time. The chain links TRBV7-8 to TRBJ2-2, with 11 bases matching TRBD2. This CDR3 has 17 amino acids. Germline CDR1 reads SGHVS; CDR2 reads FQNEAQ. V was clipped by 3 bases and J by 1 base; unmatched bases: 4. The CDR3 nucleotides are TGTGCCAGCAGCTTGCTAGCGGGGGGCGGGAACACCGGGGAGCTGTTTTTT. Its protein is CASSLLAGGGNTGELFF.

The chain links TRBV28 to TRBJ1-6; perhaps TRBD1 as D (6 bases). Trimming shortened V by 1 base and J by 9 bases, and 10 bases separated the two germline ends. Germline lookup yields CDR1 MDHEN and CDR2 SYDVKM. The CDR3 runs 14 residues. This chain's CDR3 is CASSLYRVSSPLHF. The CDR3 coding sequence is TGTGCCAGCAGTTTATACAGGGTCTCTTCACCCCTCCACTTT.

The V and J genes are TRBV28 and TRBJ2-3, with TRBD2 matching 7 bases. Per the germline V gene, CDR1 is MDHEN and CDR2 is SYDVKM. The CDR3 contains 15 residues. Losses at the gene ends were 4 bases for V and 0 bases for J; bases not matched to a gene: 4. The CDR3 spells CASSSTGGSTDTQYF. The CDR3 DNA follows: TGTGCCAGCAGTTCGACGGGGGGTAGCACAGATACGCAGTATTTT.

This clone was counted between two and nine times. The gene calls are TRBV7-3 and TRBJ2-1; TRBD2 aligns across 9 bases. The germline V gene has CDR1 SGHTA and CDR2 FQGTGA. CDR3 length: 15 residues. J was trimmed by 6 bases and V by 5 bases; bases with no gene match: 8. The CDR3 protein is CASSPGGGAFNEQFF. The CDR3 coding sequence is TGTGCCAGCAGCCCCGGCGGGGGGGCCTTCAATGAGCAGTTCTTC.

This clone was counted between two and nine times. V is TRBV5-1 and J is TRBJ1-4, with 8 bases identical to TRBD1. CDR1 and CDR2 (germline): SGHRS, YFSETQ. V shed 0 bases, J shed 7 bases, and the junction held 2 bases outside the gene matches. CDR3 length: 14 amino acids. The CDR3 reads CASSLGTGTEKLFF. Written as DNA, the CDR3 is TGCGCCAGCAGCTTGGGGACAGGGACTGAAAAACTGTTTTTT. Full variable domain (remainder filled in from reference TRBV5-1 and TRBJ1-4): KAGVTQTPRYLIKTRGQQVTLSCSPISGHRSVSWYQQTPGQGLQFLFEYFSETQRNKGNFPGRFSGRQFSNSRSEMNVSTLELGDSALYLCASSLGTGTEKLFFGSGTQLSVL.

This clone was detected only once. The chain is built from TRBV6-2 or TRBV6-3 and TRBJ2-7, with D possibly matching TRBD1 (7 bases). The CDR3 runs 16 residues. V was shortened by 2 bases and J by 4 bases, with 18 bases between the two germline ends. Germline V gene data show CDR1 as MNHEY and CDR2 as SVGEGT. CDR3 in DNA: TGTGCCAGCAGTTACCCAGGGGGGAGTCAGGGGTACGAGCAGTACTTC. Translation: CASSYPGGSQGYEQYF.

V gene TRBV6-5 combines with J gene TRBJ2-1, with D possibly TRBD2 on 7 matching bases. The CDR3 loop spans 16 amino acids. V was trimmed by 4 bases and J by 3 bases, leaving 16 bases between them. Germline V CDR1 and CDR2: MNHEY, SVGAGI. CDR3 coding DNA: TGTGCCAGCAGTTGGGCTGGGGGGGCTATCTACAATGAGCAGTTCTTC. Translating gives CASSWAGGAIYNEQFF.

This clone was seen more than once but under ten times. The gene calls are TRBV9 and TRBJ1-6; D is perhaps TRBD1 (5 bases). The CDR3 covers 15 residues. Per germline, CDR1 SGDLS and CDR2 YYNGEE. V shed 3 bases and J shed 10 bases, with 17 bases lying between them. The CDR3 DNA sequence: TGTGCCAGCAGCGAATCCCCGGGGGTGGGGTCACCCCTCCACTTT. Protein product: CASSESPGVGSPLHF.

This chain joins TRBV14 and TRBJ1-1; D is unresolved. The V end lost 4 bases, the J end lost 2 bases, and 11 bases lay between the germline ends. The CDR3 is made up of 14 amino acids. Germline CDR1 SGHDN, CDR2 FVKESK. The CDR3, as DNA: TGTGCCAGCAGCCTCCGGACGCGTAACACTGAAGCTTTCTTT. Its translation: CASSLRTRNTEAFF.

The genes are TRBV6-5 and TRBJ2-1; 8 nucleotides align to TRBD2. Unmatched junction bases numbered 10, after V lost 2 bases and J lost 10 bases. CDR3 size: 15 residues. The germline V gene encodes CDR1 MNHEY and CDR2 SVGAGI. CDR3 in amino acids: CASSYLPGGAGEQFF. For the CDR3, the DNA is TGTGCCAGCAGTTACCTTCCGGGGGGGGCGGGCGAGCAGTTCTTC.

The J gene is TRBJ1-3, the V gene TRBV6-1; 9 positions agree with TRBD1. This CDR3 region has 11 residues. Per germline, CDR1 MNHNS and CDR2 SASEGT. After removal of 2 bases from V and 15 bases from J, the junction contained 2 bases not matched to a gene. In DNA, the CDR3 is TGTGCCAGCAGTGAATTGGGACAGGGATATTTT. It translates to CASSELGQGYF.

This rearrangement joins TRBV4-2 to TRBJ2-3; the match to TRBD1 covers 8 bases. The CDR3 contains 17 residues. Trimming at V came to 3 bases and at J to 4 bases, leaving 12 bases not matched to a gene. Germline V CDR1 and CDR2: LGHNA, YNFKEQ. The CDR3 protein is CASSHIGTGYDPDTQYF. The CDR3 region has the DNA TGTGCCAGCAGCCATATCGGGACAGGATACGATCCAGATACGCAGTATTTT.

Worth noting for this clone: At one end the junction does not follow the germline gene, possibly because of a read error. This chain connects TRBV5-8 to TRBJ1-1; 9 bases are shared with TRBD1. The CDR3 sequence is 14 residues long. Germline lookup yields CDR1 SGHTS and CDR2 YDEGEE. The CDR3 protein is CATSRTGGGTEAFF. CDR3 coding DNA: TGTGCCACCAGCCGAACAGGGGGCGGAACTGAAGCTTTCTTT. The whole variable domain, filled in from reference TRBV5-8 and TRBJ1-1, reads EAGVTQSPTHLIKTRGQQATLRCSPISGHTSVYWYQQALGLGLQFLLWYDEGEERNRGNFPPRFSGRQFPNYSSELNVNALELEDSALYLCATSRTGGGTEAFFGQGTRLTVV.

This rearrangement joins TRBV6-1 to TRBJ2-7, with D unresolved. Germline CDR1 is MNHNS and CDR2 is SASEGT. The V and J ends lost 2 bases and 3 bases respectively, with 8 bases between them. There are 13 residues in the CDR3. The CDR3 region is CASSESSGYEQYF. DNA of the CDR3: TGTGCCAGCAGTGAAAGTTCTGGCTACGAGCAGTACTTC.

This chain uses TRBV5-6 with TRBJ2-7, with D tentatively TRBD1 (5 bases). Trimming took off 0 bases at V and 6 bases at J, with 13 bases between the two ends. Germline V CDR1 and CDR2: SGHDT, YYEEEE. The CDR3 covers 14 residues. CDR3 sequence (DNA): TGTGCCAGCAGCTTGGAAAGGCCAGGGCGCGAGCAGTACTTC. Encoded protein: CASSLERPGREQYF.

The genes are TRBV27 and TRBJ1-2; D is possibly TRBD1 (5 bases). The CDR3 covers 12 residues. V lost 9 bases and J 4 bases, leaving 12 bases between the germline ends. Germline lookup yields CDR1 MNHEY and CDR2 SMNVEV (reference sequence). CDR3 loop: CASYYRPYGYTF. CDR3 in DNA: TGTGCCAGTTATTACAGGCCCTATGGCTACACCTTC.

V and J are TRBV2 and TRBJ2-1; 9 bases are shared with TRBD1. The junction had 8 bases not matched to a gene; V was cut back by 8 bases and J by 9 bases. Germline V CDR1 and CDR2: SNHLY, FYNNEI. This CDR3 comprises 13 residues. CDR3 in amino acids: CASGGDRVFEQFF. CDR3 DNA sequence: TGTGCCAGCGGTGGGGACAGGGTATTTGAGCAGTTCTTC.

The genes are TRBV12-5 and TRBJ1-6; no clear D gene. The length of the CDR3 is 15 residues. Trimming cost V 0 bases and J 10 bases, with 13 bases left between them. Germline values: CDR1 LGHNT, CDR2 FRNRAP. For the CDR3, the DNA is TGTGCTAGTGGTTTGGTGGGAGGGTTTAGATCACCCCTCCACTTT. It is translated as CASGLVGGFRSPLHF.

CDR3 region: CASSKARDGGLHEQYF. CDR3 bases: TGTGCCAGCAGCAAAGCGCGAGACGGCGGCTTACACGAGCAGTACTTC. The rearrangement links TRBV21-1 to TRBJ2-7; TRBD2 is the table's D call and was not checked against the DNA. TRBV21-1 is described as a pseudogene. This CDR3 has 16 residues.

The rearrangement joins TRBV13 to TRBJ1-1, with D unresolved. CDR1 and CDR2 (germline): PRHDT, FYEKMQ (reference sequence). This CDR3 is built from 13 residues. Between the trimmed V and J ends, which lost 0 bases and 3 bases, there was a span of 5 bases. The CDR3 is CASSLGVDTEAFF. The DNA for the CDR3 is TGTGCCAGCAGCTTAGGGGTAGACACTGAAGCTTTCTTT.